This T cell receptor beta chain appears in the sequencing data of a study of blood T cell repertoires in COVID-19. Overall study context: From the United States, Italy and Spain came samples of acute and convalescent COVID-19. The analysed material was cDNA or gDNA that came from T cells, B-cell-depleted T cells, or PBMCs.

Original data processing: Scientists estimated how many nucleated cells there were by amplifying reference gene primers. Repertoires were generated with immunoSEQ multiplex PCR, while TCRdb's copy carries only in-frame clones and drops some. V and J calls and clone size are given by that table; D and trimming were obtained from the DNA. Found here are 30,000 to 45,000 clones, 70% to 90% of them singletons; the top ten hold around 11%. CDR3 length: 17 amino acids. Trimming took 0 bases from V and 1 from J; bases not matched to a gene: 5. CDR1 and CDR2 (germline): SGHNT, YYREEE (reference sequence). The clonotype was recovered from a man aged 60 to 75 with active COVID-19. Material: peripheral blood. The genes are TRBV5-4 and TRBJ2-3; TRBD1 matches at 10 bases. The CDR3 spells CASSLGPGQGGTDTQYF. DNA for the CDR3: TGTGCCAGCAGCTTGGGTCCCGGACAGGGGGGCACAGATACGCAGTATTTT.